This paragraph reports one TCR beta chain. This sample is drawn from a study of T-cell reconstitution after alpha-beta-depleted transplantation in children. Researchers prepared the TCRbeta library using unique molecular identifiers, the study reports. A single record per CDR3 protein comes from TCRdb applying MiXCR to the PCR reads. The table has about 200,000 distinct CDR3 sequences, about 14% seen once. Germline V gene lookup returns CDR1 GTSNPN and CDR2 SVGIG (reference sequence). J lost 1 base, V lost 0 bases, and 12 bases had no gene match. CDR3 length equals 18 residues. The receptor comes from a human donor who donated a stem cell graft to a child with acute lymphoblastic leukemia. This rearrangement joins TRBV30 to TRBJ2-1; 7 bases line up with TRBD2. Sequences were derived from PBMCs from the stem cell graft donor, sampled from the stem cell graft. CDR3 nucleotides: TGTGCCTGGAGTGTACGACACGGCGGGAGAAGTTCCTACAATGAGCAGTTCTTC. This gives the protein CAWSVRHGGRSSYNEQFF.